This record concerns one T cell receptor (beta chain) sequence. Its specific antigen is unknown. Nothing much larger sits one base from this clone, and base qualities are not available. These data are taken from a study of graft-versus-host responses after intestinal transplantation (dated by TCRdb to the early 2020s). Describing the broader study: Multivisceral, liver-intestinal, or isolated intestinal transplants were received by the recipients. Bulk TCR-beta CDR3 sequencing was used to track graft-versus-host and host-versus-graft alloreactive T cell clones in the graft, circulation and bone marrow after intestinal transplantation. Samples from a few later patients were sequenced in-house on an Illumina MiSeq with MiXCR processing rather than by the commercial service. Every recipient was given anti-thymocyte globulin induction, then maintenance tacrolimus and steroids for 2 to 4 years. Donor T cell macrochimerism was defined as a peak of at least 4% donor T cells among recipient peripheral blood mononuclear cells. To identify alloreactive clones, pre-transplant mixed lymphocyte reaction products were sequenced and then compared with unstimulated pre-transplant donor and recipient T cells. Of the roughly 25 intestinal transplant recipients enrolled in the cohort, one of whom was a retransplant, a few patients without pretransplant specimens were excluded. What the authors observed across the whole study: GvH clones turned up in recipient bone marrow, with some appearing earlier in ileal mucosa or blood, a pattern consistent with an intestinal mucosal origin. The conclusions were limited by the relatively low number and heterogeneity of the intestinal transplant patients. In patients with donor T cell macrochimerism, the allografts had high GvH to HvG T cell clonal ratios. Early after transplant, peak levels of circulating GvH clones were found to be associated with declines in HvG clones.

V lost 6 bases and J lost 2 bases; the stretch between them is 12 bases long. There are 13 amino acids in the CDR3, from cysteine to phenylalanine inclusive. Here the CDR3 DNA is all that survives: 39 bases in frame from base 1. CDR1 and CDR2 (SGHDT, YYEEEE) derive from the germline V gene. This sample's time point label indicates: cells obtained before transplantation from donor or recipient. CD3+CD4+ and CD3+CD8+ populations were FACS-sorted from unstimulated pre-transplant donor and recipient cells taken from spleen or lymph nodes. Library construction relied on the immunoSEQ multiplex PCR assay. For most patients, genomic DNA was isolated with the Qiagen DNeasy Blood and Tissue Kit and shipped frozen to Adaptive Biotechnologies for TCR sequencing. For most patients, genomic DNA was subjected to high-throughput TCR-beta CDR3 sequencing by Adaptive Biotechnologies. The paper's processing steps were these. TCR sequencing data for over 15 patients were retrieved from Adaptive's ImmunoSEQ software; a few other patients were processed with MiXCR and VDJtools. To correct CD4 versus CD8 sorting errors, sequences present in both subsets at a frequency ratio below 5:1 were removed. CDR3 nucleotide sequences shared between donor and recipient were removed because their origin could not be assigned. To be classed as alloreactive, a clone needed at least 2-fold expansion over unstimulated cells and a minimum CFSE-low frequency of 0.002% (template counts) or 0.001% (read counts). Mappable clones were those detected in sequenced pre-transplant spleen, lymph node, or MLR CFSE-low populations of the donor or recipient. The cumulative frequency of alloreactive clones was calculated as a percentage of all sequences, weighted by copy number. This is the immuneACCESS table as TCRdb keeps it, with only in-frame sequences that have V and J called. A part of the clones is gone; compared with another copy, unresolved V genes explain less than half, and the rest is unexplained. Clone size and the V and J calls come from that table; the DNA yielded D and trimming. This sample has more than 100,000 clones in its table, and roughly 93% of those were observed once. 1% to 1.5% of the sample is held by the ten biggest clonotypes.

The sample was unstimulated CD8+ T cells sorted from spleen or lymph node cells, taken before intestinal transplant. The origin of this receptor is a human donor who received an intestinal transplant. This receptor chain uses TRBV5-6 and TRBJ2-7; matching of 6 bases hints at TRBD2 as the D gene. The DNA sequence is as follows: TGTGCCAGCACCGGAGGGAGTACCTACGAGCAGTACTTC. It is translated as CASTGGSTYEQYF.